This TCR beta chain was recorded in a study of OX40 agonist ivuxolimab in advanced cancers. Measured with immunoSEQ multiplex PCR; TCRdb has only the in-frame clones, and not every one. The sample yields tens of thousands of clones, 91% seen once. V lost 2 bases, J lost 8 bases, and 9 bases stayed unmatched. Germline assignment: CDR1 MNHEY and CDR2 SVGAGI. CDR3 length equals 16 residues. The source is an adult with an advanced solid tumor such as melanoma, head and neck, liver or kidney cancer. This sequence joins TRBV6-5 and TRBJ2-1, with 10 bases that match TRBD1. This material consisted of CD4+ or CD8+ T cells sorted from blood, taken in a trial of the OX40 agonist ivuxolimab. CDR3 coding DNA: TGTGCCAGCAGTTACACCCCCGGGACAGGGGTCTATGAGCAGTTCTTC. Amino acid sequence: CASSYTPGTGVYEQFF.